Below, 6 T cell receptor beta chains from the same sample are listed, as sequenced in a study of beta chain features in type 1 diabetes. Study-level results: In all four CD4+ subsets, TCRB CDR3 length was significantly, moderately reduced in type 1 diabetes.

Which antigens these TCRs recognize remains unknown. Every isolated RNA sample was fully reverse transcribed, so sequencing captured expressed TCRB transcripts. Sequencing was performed with immunoSEQ multiplex PCR; in TCRdb, only in-frame clones are kept and a portion is missing. Of 550,000 to 850,000 clones in the sample, 13% are singletons; the top ten hold around 0.022%. The sequenced sample consisted of naive CD4+ T cells from blood. The receptor set was obtained from a man aged 18-30 years with type 1 diabetes.

The rearrangement uses TRBV30 and TRBJ2-2; possibly TRBD2 for D (5 bases). V shed 0 bases and J shed 5 bases, with 22 bases lying between them. The germline V gene has CDR1 GTSNPN and CDR2 SVGIG (reference sequence). The CDR3 spans 18 residues. The CDR3 here is CAWSVRGGRVGRTGELFF. Written as DNA, the CDR3 is TGTGCCTGGAGTGTCCGGGGTGGAAGGGTGGGAAGGACCGGGGAGCTGTTTTTT.

The V and J genes are TRBV9 and TRBJ1-3; maybe TRBD1 (5 bases). Trimming shortened V by 4 bases and J by 0 bases, and 14 bases separated the two germline ends. The CDR3 runs 16 residues. CDR1 is SGDLS, CDR2 YYNGEE, per germline. The CDR3 reads CASSPWGETSGNTIYF. CDR3 DNA sequence: TGTGCCAGCAGCCCGTGGGGCGAAACCTCTGGAAACACCATATATTTT.

This sequence joins TRBV5-1 and TRBJ2-5, with a weak D call TRBD1 (5 bases). This CDR3 region has 14 residues. Germline CDR1 reads SGHRS; CDR2 reads YFSETQ. Trimming took 1 base from V and 7 from J, leaving 14 bases between them. The CDR3 loop is CASSLLGPWGTQYF. The CDR3 DNA sequence: TGCGCCAGCAGCTTGTTGGGGCCATGGGGGACCCAGTACTTC.

This clone was counted only a few times. The chain employs TRBV6-5 and TRBJ2-3; D remains ambiguous. The CDR3 contains 13 residues. Trimming stripped 5 bases from V and 2 bases from J, with 8 bases between. Germline V gives CDR1 MNHEY, CDR2 SVGAGI. The CDR3 region is CASSERFTDTQYF. The CDR3 coding sequence is TGTGCCAGCAGTGAGAGATTCACAGATACGCAGTATTTT.

The chain uses TRBV18 and TRBJ2-1, with unresolved D. The CDR3 runs to 14 residues. Trimming shortened V by 3 bases and J by 5 bases, and 11 bases separated the two germline ends. CDR1 and CDR2 from the germline V gene are KGHSH and LQKENI. CDR3 region: CASSPGFADNEQFF. As DNA, the CDR3 is TGTGCCAGCTCACCTGGCTTTGCGGACAATGAGCAGTTCTTC.

The table lists this clone with a few counts. This chain links TRBV7-9 with TRBJ1-1; D uncertain. The CDR3 contains 13 residues. Germline V CDR1 and CDR2: SEHNR, FQNEAQ (reference sequence). Trimming shortened V by 5 bases and J by 7 bases, and 14 bases separated the two germline ends. The CDR3 protein is CASSVVRGVEAFF. The CDR3 DNA follows: TGTGCCAGCAGCGTCGTCCGCGGGGTTGAAGCTTTCTTT.